The next 23 T cell receptor beta chains were all read from a single sample in a study of shared clonotypes between healthy human individuals. This table comes from immunoSEQ multiplex PCR, and its TCRdb copy is limited to in-frame clones, with some not included. Of around 240,000 clones listed, about 69% were seen once; the top ten hold around 10%. Material for sequencing was memory CD4+ T cells sorted from blood. Described subset: CD45RA-negative fraction. These receptors originate from a man aged 25 to 40 in good health.

The rearrangement uses TRBV10-3 and TRBJ2-4; D is possibly TRBD1 or TRBD2 (5 bases each). The CDR3 sequence is 15 residues long. With 10 bases removed from V and 3 bases from J, the gap between germline ends came to 19 bases. Per germline, CDR1 ENHRY and CDR2 SYGVKD. The CDR3 DNA sequence: TGTGCCACCGCAGCCTCTGGGACCCTCAAAAACATTCAGTACTTC. Its translation: CATAASGTLKNIQYF.

The chain has TRBV21-1 and TRBJ2-7; the DNA was not used to check the table's D call, TRBD1. TRBV21-1 is recorded as a pseudogene. This CDR3 is built from 14 residues. Here the CDR3 DNA reads TGTGCCAGCAGCAGGGGGACAGGCTCCTACGAGCAGTACTTC. Amino acid sequence: CASSRGTGSYEQYF.

This chain connects TRBV12-2 to TRBJ2-1; the D call in the table, TRBD2, was not verified against the DNA. TRBV12-2 is a listed pseudogene. This CDR3 is 14 amino acids long. This CDR3 reads CARTALAKYNEQFF. Here the CDR3 DNA reads TGTGCAAGAACCGCATTAGCGAAGTACAATGAGCAGTTCTTC.

V is TRBV11-2 and J is TRBJ2-1; maybe TRBD2 (6 bases). The CDR3 spans 18 residues. Deletions cut 1 base from V and 7 bases from J, with 23 bases between. Per the germline V gene, CDR1 is SGHAT and CDR2 is FQNNGV. The CDR3 protein is CASSLVVSASTGGNEQFF. The CDR3, as DNA: TGTGCCAGCAGCTTAGTCGTCTCTGCTTCGACCGGGGGAAATGAGCAGTTCTTC.

The chain couples TRBV14 to TRBJ2-5, with D unresolved. Germline lookup yields CDR1 SGHDN and CDR2 FVKESK. Trimming stripped 8 bases from V and 5 bases from J, with 12 bases between. The CDR3 extends over 12 amino acids. CDR3 DNA sequence: TGTGCCAGCGGAATAGCATGGGAGACCCAGTACTTC. Translated, it gives CASGIAWETQYF. The whole variable domain, filled in from reference TRBV14 and TRBJ2-5, reads EAGVTQFPSHSVIEKGQTVTLRCDPISGHDNLYWYRRVMGKEIKFLLHFVKESKQDESGMPNNRFLAERTGGTYSTLKVQPAELEDSGVYFCASGIAWETQYFGPGTRLLVL.

J is TRBJ1-4 and V is TRBV5-1; maybe TRBD1 (5 bases). Trimming cost V 4 bases and J 8 bases, with 15 bases left between them. The CDR3 length is 14 residues. CDR1 and CDR2 (germline): SGHRS, YFSETQ. CDR3 in amino acids: CASSPPGLSEKLFF. CDR3 in DNA: TGCGCCAGCAGCCCGCCGGGACTCTCAGAAAAACTGTTTTTT.

The chain employs TRBV28 and TRBJ1-5; TRBD1 is a possible D gene (6 bases). Trimming left V 5 bases short and J 4 bases short, with 18 bases between. The germline V gene has CDR1 MDHEN and CDR2 SYDVKM. The CDR3 runs 16 residues. CDR3 coding DNA: TGTGCCAGCAGTGAAGACCGGGACACCCTAAATCAGCCCCAGCATTTT. This gives the protein CASSEDRDTLNQPQHF.

The table lists this clone with a count of one. The chain carries TRBV7-2 and TRBJ1-2; D may be TRBD1 (5 bases). This CDR3 spans 14 amino acids. Germline lookup yields CDR1 SGHTA and CDR2 FQGNSA. V shed 4 bases and J shed 4 bases, with 13 bases lying between them. The CDR3 DNA reads as TGTGCCAGCAGCTCGCCGGGACCGACCTATGGCTACACCTTC. It translates to CASSSPGPTYGYTF.

This clone was observed at least ten times. Other DNA sequences in this sample translate to the same CDR3. The V and J genes are TRBV19 and TRBJ2-1; TRBD2 matches at 10 bases. The ends lost 5 bases at V and 0 bases at J; junction bases unmatched: 1. CDR3 length equals 15 residues. Germline loops: CDR1 LNHDA, CDR2 SQIVND (reference sequence). CDR3 sequence (DNA): TGTGCCAGTAGTCCTAGCGGGAGCTCCTACAATGAGCAGTTCTTC. Translated: CASSPSGSSYNEQFF. The full variable domain, rest sourced from reference TRBV19 and TRBJ2-1, is DGGITQSPKYLFRKEGQNVTLSCEQNLNHDAMYWYRQDPGQGLRLIYYSQIVNDFQKGDIAEGYSVSREKKESFPLTVTSAQKNPTAFYLCASSPSGSSYNEQFFGPGTRLTVL.

CDR3 protein: CASRGGANEKLFF. Here the CDR3 DNA reads TGTGCCAGCAGGGGGGGAGCTAATGAAAAACTGTTTTTT. The gene calls are TRBV2 and TRBJ1-4; TRBD1 might be the D (5 bases). Trimming took 6 bases from V and 3 from J, leaving 8 bases between them. Germline loops: CDR1 SNHLY, CDR2 FYNNEI. CDR3 size: 13 residues.

The CDR3 here is CASSSLGRSTGELFF. In DNA form, the CDR3 reads TGTGCCAGCAGCTCGTTAGGGAGGAGCACCGGGGAGCTGTTTTTT. The V gene is TRBV5-5, the J gene TRBJ2-2; D possibly corresponds to TRBD2 (6 bases). This CDR3 is 15 amino acids long. CDR1 is SGHKS and CDR2 is YYEKEE in the germline V gene (reference sequence). V lost 3 bases to trimming and J lost 4 bases, with 13 bases between them.

Worth noting for this clone: The same CDR3 arises from other DNA sequences in this sample as well. The rearrangement links TRBV27 to TRBJ1-5; D ambiguous. Trimming shortened V by 1 base and J by 6 bases, and 4 bases separated the two germline ends. This CDR3 has 12 amino acids. Germline-derived CDR1 and CDR2 are MNHEY and SMNVEV (reference sequence). Written as DNA, the CDR3 is TGTGCCAGCAGTTTATTAGGTCAGCCCCAGCATTTT. Its protein is CASSLLGQPQHF.

V gene TRBV7-8 combines with J gene TRBJ2-1; the match to TRBD2 covers 12 bases. The V gene end was trimmed by 1 base and the J gene end by 5 bases; junction bases not matched to a gene: 0. The CDR3 spans 15 residues. CDR1 and CDR2 (germline): SGHVS, FQNEAQ. CDR3 in amino acids: CASSLGTSGNNEQFF. The CDR3 DNA reads TGTGCCAGCAGCTTAGGGACTAGCGGGAACAATGAGCAGTTCTTC.

The chain employs TRBV7-2 and TRBJ2-1, with TRBD2 matching 7 bases. V shed 5 bases and J 1 base; nucleotides not matched to a gene: 5. Germline V gives CDR1 SGHTA, CDR2 FQGNSA. The CDR3 loop spans 15 amino acids. DNA of the CDR3: TGTGCCAGCAGCCTAAGGGACTATTCCTACAATGAGCAGTTCTTC. Translating gives CASSLRDYSYNEQFF. Together with reference TRBV7-2 and TRBJ2-1, the CDR3 gives the full variable domain: GAGVSQSPSNKVTEKGKDVELRCDPISGHTALYWYRQSLGQGLEFLIYFQGNSAPDKSGLPSDRFSAERTGGSVSTLTIQRTQQEDSAVYLCASSLRDYSYNEQFFGPGTRLTVL.

This clone was picked up a small number of times. CDR3 in amino acids: CASSGGRGASSTDTQYF. CDR3 sequence (DNA): TGTGCCAGCAGTGGAGGACGTGGCGCTAGCAGCACAGATACGCAGTATTTT. The rearrangement uses TRBV2 and TRBJ2-3; a possible D gene is TRBD2 (5 bases). This CDR3 region has 17 residues. The germline V gene has CDR1 SNHLY and CDR2 FYNNEI. The germline V and J ends were trimmed by 4 bases and 0 bases, with 17 bases remaining between them.

The V call is TRBV6-5, the J call TRBJ2-5; D is uncertain. V was shortened by 8 bases and J by 3 bases, with 16 bases between the two germline ends. Germline V gene lookup returns CDR1 MNHEY and CDR2 SVGAGI. This CDR3 spans 14 amino acids. CDR3 protein: CASSDLVEKETQYF. Written as DNA, the CDR3 is TGTGCCAGCTCTGACCTGGTCGAAAAAGAGACCCAGTACTTC.

V gene TRBV7-2 combines with J gene TRBJ2-7; 7 nucleotides agree with TRBD2. With 7 bases clipped from V and 2 bases from J, the junction kept 5 bases outside the gene matches. The germline V gene has CDR1 SGHTA and CDR2 FQGNSA. The CDR3 is 13 amino acids. CDR3 bases: TGTGCCAGCACCCGGGCGGGAGCCTACGAGCAGTACTTC. Translating gives CASTRAGAYEQYF.

The CDR3 sequence is CASSSLIGGKSGYEQYF. CDR3 DNA sequence: TGTGCCAGCAGCTCTCTCATAGGGGGGAAGTCAGGCTACGAGCAGTACTTC. This chain links TRBV7-3 with TRBJ2-7; D possibly uses TRBD1 or TRBD2 (6 bases each). V was pared by 4 bases and J by 3 bases, with 22 bases between. There are 17 residues in the CDR3. CDR1 is SGHTA, CDR2 FQGTGA, per germline.

This clone was counted between two and nine times. This chain links TRBV20-1 with TRBJ2-7, with D unclear. The CDR3 is made up of 11 amino acids. V was trimmed by 3 bases and J by 3 bases, leaving 6 bases between them. The germline V gene has CDR1 DFQATT and CDR2 SNEGSKA (reference sequence). CDR3 residues: CSASSFYEQYF. CDR3 DNA sequence: TGCAGTGCTAGTTCCTTCTACGAGCAGTACTTC.

This clone was counted between two and nine times. V usage is TRBV9 and J usage is TRBJ2-5, with 12 bases matching TRBD2. V dropped 3 bases and J dropped 5; count of bases not matched to a gene: 5. The CDR3 contains 15 residues. Germline values: CDR1 SGDLS, CDR2 YYNGEE. The CDR3 region is CASSAGLAGRETQYF. CDR3 DNA: TGTGCCAGCAGCGCAGGACTAGCGGGACGTGAGACCCAGTACTTC.

The chain uses TRBV10-3 and TRBJ2-2; 9 bases match TRBD2. CDR1 and CDR2 from the germline V gene are ENHRY and SYGVKD. This CDR3 region has 17 residues. V trimming: 4 bases; J trimming: 9 bases; junction bases outside the gene matches: 15. DNA for the CDR3: TGTGCCATCAGTGGAGTTTTAGCGGGAGTTATTAGCCGGGAGCTGTTTTTT. Amino acids: CAISGVLAGVISRELFF.

The rearrangement joins TRBV25-1 to TRBJ2-7; D unclear. Trimming stripped 4 bases from V and 5 bases from J, with 6 bases between. Per the germline V gene, CDR1 is MGHDK and CDR2 is SYGVNS. This CDR3 is 11 amino acids long. DNA of the CDR3: TGTGCCAGCAGTGTTATGCACGAGCAGTACTTC. As protein: CASSVMHEQYF.

This clone occurred many times. CDR3 sequence: CASSGGTAGQKLFF. The CDR3 DNA sequence: TGTGCCAGCAGCGGGGGGACGGCAGGGCAAAAACTGTTTTTT. The chain links TRBV9 to TRBJ1-4; a possible D gene is TRBD1 (5 bases). Germline lookup yields CDR1 SGDLS and CDR2 YYNGEE. This CDR3 comprises 14 residues. V dropped 3 bases and J dropped 9 bases, with 15 bases sitting between them.